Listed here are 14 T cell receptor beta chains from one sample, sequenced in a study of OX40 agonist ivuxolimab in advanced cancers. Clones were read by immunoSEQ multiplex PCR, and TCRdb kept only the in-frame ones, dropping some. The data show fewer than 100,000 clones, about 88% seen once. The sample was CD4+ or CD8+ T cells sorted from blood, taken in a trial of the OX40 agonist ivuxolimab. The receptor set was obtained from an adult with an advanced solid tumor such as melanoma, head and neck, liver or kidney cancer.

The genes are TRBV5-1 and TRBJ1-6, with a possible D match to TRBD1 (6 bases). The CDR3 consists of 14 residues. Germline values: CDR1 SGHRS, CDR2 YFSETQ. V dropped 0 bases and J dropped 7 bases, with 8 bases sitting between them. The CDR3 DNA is TGCGCCAGCAGCTTGGAGACAGGAAATTCACCCCTCCACTTT. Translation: CASSLETGNSPLHF.

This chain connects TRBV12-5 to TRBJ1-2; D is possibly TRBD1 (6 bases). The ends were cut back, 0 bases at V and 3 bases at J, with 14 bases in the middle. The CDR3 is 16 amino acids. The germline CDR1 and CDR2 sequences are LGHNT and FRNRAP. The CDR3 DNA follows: TGTGCTAGTGGTTTGGTTGGCAGGGGCGAATACTATGGCTACACCTTC. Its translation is CASGLVGRGEYYGYTF.

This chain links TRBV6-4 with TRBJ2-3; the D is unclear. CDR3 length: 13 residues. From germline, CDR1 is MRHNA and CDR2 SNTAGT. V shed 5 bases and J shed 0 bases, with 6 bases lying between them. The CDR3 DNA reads TGTGCCAGCAGTCGAACTAGCACAGATACGCAGTATTTT. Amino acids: CASSRTSTDTQYF.

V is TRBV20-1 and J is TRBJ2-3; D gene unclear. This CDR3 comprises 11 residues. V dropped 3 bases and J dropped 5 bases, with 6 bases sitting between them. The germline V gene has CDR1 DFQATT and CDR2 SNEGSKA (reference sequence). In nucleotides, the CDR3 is TGCAGTGCTAGGTTGGAAGATACGCAGTATTTT. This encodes CSARLEDTQYF.

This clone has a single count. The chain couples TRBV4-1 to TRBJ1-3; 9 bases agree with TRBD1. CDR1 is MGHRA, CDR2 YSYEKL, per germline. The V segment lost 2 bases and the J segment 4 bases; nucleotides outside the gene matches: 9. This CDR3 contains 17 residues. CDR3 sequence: CASSQPKQGARGNTIYF. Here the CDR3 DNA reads TGCGCCAGCAGCCAACCGAAACAGGGGGCGCGCGGAAACACCATATATTTT.

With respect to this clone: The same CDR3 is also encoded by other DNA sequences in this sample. Here the CDR3 reads CASSYSRGDTEAFF. CDR3 DNA: TGTGCCAGCAGTTACTCGAGGGGGGACACTGAAGCTTTCTTT. The J gene is TRBJ1-1, the V gene TRBV6-5, with a possible D match to TRBD1 (6 bases). Trimming removed 0 bases at V and 3 bases at J, with 8 bases between. The CDR3 runs 14 residues. Germline V gene sequence: CDR1 MNHEY, CDR2 SVGAGI.

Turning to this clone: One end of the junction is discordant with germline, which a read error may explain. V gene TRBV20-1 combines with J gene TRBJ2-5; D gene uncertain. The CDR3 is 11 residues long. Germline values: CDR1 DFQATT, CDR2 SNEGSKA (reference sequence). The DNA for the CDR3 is TGCAGTGCTAGAGATCGCGAGACCCGGTACTTC. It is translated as CSARDRETRYF.

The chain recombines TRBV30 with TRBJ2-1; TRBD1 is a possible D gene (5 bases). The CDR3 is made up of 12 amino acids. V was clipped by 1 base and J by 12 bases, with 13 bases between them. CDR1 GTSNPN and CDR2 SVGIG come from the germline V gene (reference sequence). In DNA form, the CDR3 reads TGTGCCTGGAGTGGGAGTCCGCAGGGGCAGTTCTTC. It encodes CAWSGSPQGQFF.

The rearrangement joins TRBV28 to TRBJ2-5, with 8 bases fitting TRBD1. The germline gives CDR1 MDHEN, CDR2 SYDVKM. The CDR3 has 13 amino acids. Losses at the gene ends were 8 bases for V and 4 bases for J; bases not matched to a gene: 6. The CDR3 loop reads CASSGGAPETQYF. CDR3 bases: TGTGCCAGCTCAGGGGGCGCCCCAGAGACCCAGTACTTC.

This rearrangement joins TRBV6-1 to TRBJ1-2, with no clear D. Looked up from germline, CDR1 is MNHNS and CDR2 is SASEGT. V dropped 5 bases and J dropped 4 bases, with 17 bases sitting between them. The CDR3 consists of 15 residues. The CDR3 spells CASSRKGLDTYGYTF. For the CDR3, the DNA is TGTGCCAGCAGTAGAAAAGGGTTAGACACCTATGGCTACACCTTC.

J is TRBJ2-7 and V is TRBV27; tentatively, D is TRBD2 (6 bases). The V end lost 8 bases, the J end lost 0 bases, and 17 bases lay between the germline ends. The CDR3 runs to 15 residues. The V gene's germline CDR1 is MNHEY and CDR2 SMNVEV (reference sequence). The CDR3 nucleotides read TGTGCCAGCTCTCAGGTTAGCGGAAGCTCCTACGAGCAGTACTTC. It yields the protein CASSQVSGSSYEQYF.

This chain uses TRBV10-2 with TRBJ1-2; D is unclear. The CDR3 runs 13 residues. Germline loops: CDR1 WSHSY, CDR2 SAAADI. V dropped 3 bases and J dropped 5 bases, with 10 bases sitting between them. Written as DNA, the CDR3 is TGCGCCAGCAGTGAACAGACGTCTTATGGCTACACCTTC. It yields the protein CASSEQTSYGYTF.

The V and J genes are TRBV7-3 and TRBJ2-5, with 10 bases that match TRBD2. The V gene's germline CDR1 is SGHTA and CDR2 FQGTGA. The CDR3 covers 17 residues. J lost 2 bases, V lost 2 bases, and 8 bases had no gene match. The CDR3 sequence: CASSLGALAGVQETQYF. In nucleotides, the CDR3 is TGTGCCAGCAGCTTAGGGGCCCTAGCGGGAGTTCAAGAGACCCAGTACTTC.

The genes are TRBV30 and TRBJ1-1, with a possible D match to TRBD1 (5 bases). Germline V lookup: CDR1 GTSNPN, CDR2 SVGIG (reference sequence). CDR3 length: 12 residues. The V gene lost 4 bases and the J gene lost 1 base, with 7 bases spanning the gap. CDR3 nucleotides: TGTGCCTGGACTACAGGGAACACTGAAGCTTTCTTT. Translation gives CAWTTGNTEAFF.